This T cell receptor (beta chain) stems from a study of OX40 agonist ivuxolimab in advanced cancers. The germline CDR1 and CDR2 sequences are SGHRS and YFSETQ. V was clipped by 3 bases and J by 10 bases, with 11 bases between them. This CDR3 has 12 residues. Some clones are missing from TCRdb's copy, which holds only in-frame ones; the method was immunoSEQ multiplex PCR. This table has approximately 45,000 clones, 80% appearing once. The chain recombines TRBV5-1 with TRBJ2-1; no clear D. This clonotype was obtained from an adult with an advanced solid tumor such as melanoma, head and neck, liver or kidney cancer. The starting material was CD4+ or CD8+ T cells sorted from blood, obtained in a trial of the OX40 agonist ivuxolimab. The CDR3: CASSSHLNEQFF. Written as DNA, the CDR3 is TGCGCCAGCAGCTCCCACCTGAACGAGCAGTTCTTC.